This paragraph reports one TCR beta chain. This entry comes from a study of blood T cell repertoires in COVID-19. Enrollees, roughly 18 to 95 years old, lived in approximately 25 US areas. The study assigned cohorts using participant-reported clinical history. Recovered Cohort 3 donors showed two negative PCRs, clearance, or symptom resolution. Trimming removed 5 bases from V and 4 bases from J, with 9 bases in between. The CDR3 is 13 amino acids. CDR1 and CDR2 from the germline V gene are LGHDT and YNNKEL (reference sequence). Per the original data handling: Amplification of reference gene primers provided the estimated nucleated cell counts. Sequencing used immunoSEQ multiplex PCR; TCRdb keeps in-frame clones, though not all of them. V, J and clone size are taken as reported in that table, and D and trimming were inferred from the DNA itself. The data show around 300,000 clones, 88% seen once.

The chain employs TRBV3-1 (or the pseudogene TRBV3-2) and TRBJ1-5; D not certain. The sequencing input was PBMCs or T cells enriched from blood (not recorded which). The clonotype originates from a man aged 30 to 45 who had recovered from COVID-19. Written as DNA, the CDR3 is TGTGCCAGCAGCTCACGGGAGAATCAGCCCCAGCATTTT. It codes for CASSSRENQPQHF.